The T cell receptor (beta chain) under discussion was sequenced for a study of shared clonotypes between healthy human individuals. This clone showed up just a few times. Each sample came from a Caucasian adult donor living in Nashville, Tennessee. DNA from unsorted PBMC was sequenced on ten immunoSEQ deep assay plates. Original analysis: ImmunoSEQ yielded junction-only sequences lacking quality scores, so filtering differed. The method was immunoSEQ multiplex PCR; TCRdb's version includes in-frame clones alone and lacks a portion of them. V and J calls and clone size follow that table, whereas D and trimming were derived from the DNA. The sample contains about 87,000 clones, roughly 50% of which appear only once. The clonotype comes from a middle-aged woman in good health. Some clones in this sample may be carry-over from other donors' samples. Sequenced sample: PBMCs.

The CDR3 loop is CASGDSAFYGYTF. CDR3 DNA: TGTGCCAGTGGGGACAGCGCCTTTTATGGCTACACCTTC. This rearrangement joins TRBV19 to TRBJ1-2, with TRBD1 matching over 7 bases. Germline CDR1 LNHDA, CDR2 SQIVND (reference sequence). This CDR3 region has 13 residues. The V gene end was trimmed by 8 bases and the J gene end by 5 bases; junction bases not matched to a gene: 8. The full variable domain, its missing parts supplied by reference TRBV19 and TRBJ1-2, is DGGITQSPKYLFRKEGQNVTLSCEQNLNHDAMYWYRQDPGQGLRLIYYSQIVNDFQKGDIAEGYSVSREKKESFPLTVTSAQKNPTAFYLCASGDSAFYGYTFGSGTRLTVV.